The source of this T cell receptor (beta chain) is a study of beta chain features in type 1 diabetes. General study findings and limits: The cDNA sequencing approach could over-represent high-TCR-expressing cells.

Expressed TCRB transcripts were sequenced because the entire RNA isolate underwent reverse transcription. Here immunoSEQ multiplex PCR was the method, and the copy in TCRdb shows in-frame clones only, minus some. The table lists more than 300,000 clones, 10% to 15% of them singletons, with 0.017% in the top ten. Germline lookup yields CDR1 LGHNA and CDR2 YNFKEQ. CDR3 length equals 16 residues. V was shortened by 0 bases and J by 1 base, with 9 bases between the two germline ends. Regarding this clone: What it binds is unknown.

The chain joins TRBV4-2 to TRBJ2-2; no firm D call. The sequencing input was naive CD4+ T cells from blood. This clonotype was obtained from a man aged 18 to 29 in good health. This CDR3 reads CASSQDGLVNTGELFF. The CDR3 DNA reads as TGTGCCAGCAGCCAAGATGGGCTGGTGAACACCGGGGAGCTGTTTTTT.